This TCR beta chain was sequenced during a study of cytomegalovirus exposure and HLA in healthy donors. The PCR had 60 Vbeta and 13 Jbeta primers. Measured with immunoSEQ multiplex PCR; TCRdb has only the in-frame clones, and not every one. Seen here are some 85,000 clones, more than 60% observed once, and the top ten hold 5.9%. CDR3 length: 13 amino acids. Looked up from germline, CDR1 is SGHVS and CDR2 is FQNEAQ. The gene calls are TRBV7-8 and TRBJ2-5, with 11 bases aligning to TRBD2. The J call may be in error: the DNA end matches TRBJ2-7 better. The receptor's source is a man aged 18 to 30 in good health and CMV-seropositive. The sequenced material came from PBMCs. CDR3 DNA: TGTGCCAGCAGCTTGCTAGCGGGAGGCGAGCAGTACTTC. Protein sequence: CASSLLAGGEQYF.